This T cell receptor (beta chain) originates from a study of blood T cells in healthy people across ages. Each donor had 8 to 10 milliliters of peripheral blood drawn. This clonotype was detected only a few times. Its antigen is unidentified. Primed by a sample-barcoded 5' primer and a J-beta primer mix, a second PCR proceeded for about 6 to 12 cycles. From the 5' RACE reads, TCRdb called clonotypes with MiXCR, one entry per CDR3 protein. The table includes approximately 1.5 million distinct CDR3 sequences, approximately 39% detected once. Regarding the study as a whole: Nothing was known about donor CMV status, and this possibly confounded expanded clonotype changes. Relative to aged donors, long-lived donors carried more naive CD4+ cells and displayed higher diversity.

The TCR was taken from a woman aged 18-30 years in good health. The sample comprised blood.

In DNA, the CDR3 is TGTGCCAGCAGTTTAATGAGGGGTACTGAAGCTTTCTTT. Protein sequence: CASSLMRGTEAFF. The chain couples TRBV12-3 or TRBV12-4 to TRBJ1-1; tentative D call: TRBD1 (5 bases). This CDR3 has 13 amino acids. V lost 2 bases and J lost 5, with 9 bases in between.